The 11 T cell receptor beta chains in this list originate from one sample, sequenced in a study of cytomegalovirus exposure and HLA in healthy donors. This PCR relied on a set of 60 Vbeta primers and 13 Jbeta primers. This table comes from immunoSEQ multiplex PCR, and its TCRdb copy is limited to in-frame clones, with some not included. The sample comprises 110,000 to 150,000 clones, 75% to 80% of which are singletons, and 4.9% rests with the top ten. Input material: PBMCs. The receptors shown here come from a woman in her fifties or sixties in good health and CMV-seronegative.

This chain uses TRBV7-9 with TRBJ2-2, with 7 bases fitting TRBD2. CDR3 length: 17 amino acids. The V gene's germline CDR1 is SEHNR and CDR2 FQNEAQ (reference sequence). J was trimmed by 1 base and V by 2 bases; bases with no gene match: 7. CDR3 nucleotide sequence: TGTGCCAGCAGCTTACATGGCGGGGGATTGAACACCGGGGAGCTGTTTTTT. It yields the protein CASSLHGGGLNTGELFF.

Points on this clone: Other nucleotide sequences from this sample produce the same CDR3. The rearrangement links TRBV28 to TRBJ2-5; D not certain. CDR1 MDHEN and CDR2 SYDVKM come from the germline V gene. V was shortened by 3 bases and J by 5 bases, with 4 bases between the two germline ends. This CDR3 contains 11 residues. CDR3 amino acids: CASSFRETQYF. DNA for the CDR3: TGTGCCAGCAGTTTTCGGGAGACCCAGTACTTC.

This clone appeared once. The CDR3 loop reads CAISESRRNALGYGYTF. CDR3 nucleotides: TGTGCCATCAGTGAGTCGAGGCGAAATGCGCTTGGGTATGGCTACACCTTC. This sequence joins TRBV10-3 and TRBJ1-2; no reliable D call. CDR1 is ENHRY, CDR2 SYGVKD, per germline. There are 17 residues in the CDR3. Trimming shortened V by 0 bases and J by 5 bases, and 19 bases separated the two germline ends.

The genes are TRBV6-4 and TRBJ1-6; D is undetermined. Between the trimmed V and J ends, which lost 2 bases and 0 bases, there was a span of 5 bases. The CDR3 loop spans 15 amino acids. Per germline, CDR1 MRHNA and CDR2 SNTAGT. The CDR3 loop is CASSDGSSYNSPLHF. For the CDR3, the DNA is TGTGCCAGCAGTGACGGGAGCTCCTATAATTCACCCCTCCACTTT.

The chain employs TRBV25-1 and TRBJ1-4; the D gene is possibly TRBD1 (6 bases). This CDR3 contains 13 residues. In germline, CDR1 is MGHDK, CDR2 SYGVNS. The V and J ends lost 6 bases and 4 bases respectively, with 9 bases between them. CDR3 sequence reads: CASRDSHNEKLFF. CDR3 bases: TGTGCCAGCAGGGACAGCCATAATGAAAAACTGTTTTTT.

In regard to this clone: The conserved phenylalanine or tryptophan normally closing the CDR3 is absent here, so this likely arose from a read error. The CDR3 reads CASSFGAGIVSPLHL. DNA of the CDR3: TGCGCCAGCAGCTTTGGGGCAGGTATTGTTTCACCCCTCCACCTT. The V call is TRBV4-3, the J call TRBJ1-6; a weak D match, TRBD1 (5 bases). This CDR3 contains 15 residues. Trimming pared 5 bases from V and 9 bases from J, leaving 17 bases between. CDR1 and CDR2 (germline): LGHNA, YSLEER.

Written as DNA, the CDR3 is TGCGCCAGCAGCTTGGAAGAGCCTCTGAACACCGGGGAGCTGTTTTTT. Protein sequence: CASSLEEPLNTGELFF. The gene calls are TRBV5-1 and TRBJ2-2; D is uncertain. Germline V gene lookup returns CDR1 SGHRS and CDR2 YFSETQ. CDR3 length equals 16 residues. The V end lost 0 bases, the J end lost 1 base, and 10 bases lay between the germline ends.

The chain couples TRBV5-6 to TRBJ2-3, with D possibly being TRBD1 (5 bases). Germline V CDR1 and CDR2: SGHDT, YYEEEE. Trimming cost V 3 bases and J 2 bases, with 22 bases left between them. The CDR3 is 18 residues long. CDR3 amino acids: CASSSRRQNGVATDTQYF. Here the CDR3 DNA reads TGTGCCAGCAGCTCACGTAGACAGAATGGTGTGGCCACAGATACGCAGTATTTT. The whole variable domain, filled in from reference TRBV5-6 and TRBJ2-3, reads DAGVTQSPTHLIKTRGQQVTLRCSPKSGHDTVSWYQQALGQGPQFIFQYYEEEERQRGNFPDRFSGHQFPNYSSELNVNALLLGDSALYLCASSSRRQNGVATDTQYFGPGTRLTVL.

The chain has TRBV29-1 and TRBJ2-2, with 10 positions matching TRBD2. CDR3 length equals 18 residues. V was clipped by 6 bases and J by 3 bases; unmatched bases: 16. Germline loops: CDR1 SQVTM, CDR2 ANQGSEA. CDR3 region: CSVTLRGWTSGYTGELFF. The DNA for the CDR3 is TGCAGCGTGACCCTAAGGGGGTGGACTAGCGGTTACACCGGGGAGCTGTTTTTT.

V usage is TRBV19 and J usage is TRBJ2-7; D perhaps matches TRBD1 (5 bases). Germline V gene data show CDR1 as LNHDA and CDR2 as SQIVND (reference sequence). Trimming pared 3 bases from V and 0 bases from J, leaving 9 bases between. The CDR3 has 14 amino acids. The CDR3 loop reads CASSIQGSSYEQYF. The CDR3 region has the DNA TGTGCCAGTAGTATCCAGGGTAGCTCCTACGAGCAGTACTTC.

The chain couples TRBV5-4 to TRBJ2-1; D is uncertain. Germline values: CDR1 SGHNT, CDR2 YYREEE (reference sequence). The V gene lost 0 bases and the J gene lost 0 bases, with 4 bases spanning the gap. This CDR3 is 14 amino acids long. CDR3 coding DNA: TGTGCCAGCAGCTTGGATAGCTCCTACAATGAGCAGTTCTTC. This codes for CASSLDSSYNEQFF. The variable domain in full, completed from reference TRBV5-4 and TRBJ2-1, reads ETGVTQSPTHLIKTRGQQVTLRCSSQSGHNTVSWYQQALGQGPQFIFQYYREEENGRGNFPPRFSGLQFPNYSSELNVNALELDDSALYLCASSLDSSYNEQFFGPGTRLTVL.